The 8 T cell receptor beta chains below come from one sample, sequenced in a study of blood T cells in healthy people across ages. Next came a second PCR, run for roughly 6 to 11 cycles, which used a sample-barcoded 5' primer along with a J-beta primer mix. A single record per CDR3 protein comes from TCRdb applying MiXCR to the 5' RACE reads. The sample consists of approximately 1,700,000 distinct CDR3 sequences, more than 35% of them appearing once. The sequencing input was blood. Receptors were obtained from a human donor in good health.

This clonotype has just a few counts. The V and J genes are TRBV7-9 and TRBJ1-2; no clear D gene. The germline V gene encodes CDR1 SEHNR and CDR2 FQNEAQ (reference sequence). The V end lost 5 bases, the J end lost 5 bases, and 18 bases lay between the germline ends. The CDR3 totals 15 residues. CDR3 region: CASSKEYQELYGYTF. CDR3 nucleotide sequence: TGTGCCAGCAGCAAGGAATATCAGGAGTTATATGGCTACACCTTC.

The chain uses TRBV7-2 and TRBJ1-6; D is ambiguous. CDR3 size: 18 residues. Trimming left V 3 bases short and J 0 bases short, with 15 bases between. CDR1 SGHTA and CDR2 FQGNSA come from the germline V gene. CDR3 protein: CASSFSLQSSSYNSPLHF. The CDR3 DNA is TGTGCCAGCAGCTTCAGCCTACAGAGCAGCTCCTATAATTCACCCCTCCACTTT.

The sample holds a few counts of this clonotype. The V and J genes are TRBV7-9 and TRBJ1-5; D perhaps matches TRBD1 (6 bases). V lost 5 bases and J lost 5, with 19 bases in between. Germline V gene sequence: CDR1 SEHNR, CDR2 FQNEAQ (reference sequence). The CDR3 totals 16 residues. CDR3 DNA sequence: TGTGCCAGCAGCCACGGACAGACGACCGCATATCAGCCCCAGCATTTT. Its protein product is CASSHGQTTAYQPQHF.

This clonotype was counted only a few times. V gene TRBV20-1 combines with J gene TRBJ2-1; the match to TRBD2 covers 11 bases. Germline assignment: CDR1 DFQATT and CDR2 SNEGSKA (reference sequence). CDR3 length: 16 residues. V lost 6 bases to trimming and J lost 1 base; unmatched junction nucleotides: 8. The CDR3 bases are TGCAGTGCGATAGATAGACTAGCGGGGTCCTACAATGAGCAGTTCTTC. Protein product: CSAIDRLAGSYNEQFF.

This clonotype was seen more than once but under ten times. J is TRBJ1-1 and V is TRBV20-1; D is unresolved. Germline CDR1 is DFQATT and CDR2 is SNEGSKA (reference sequence). The CDR3 totals 13 residues. Trimming took off 3 bases at V and 2 bases at J, with 10 bases between the two ends. CDR3 sequence reads: CSASRDPNTEAFF. CDR3 sequence (DNA): TGCAGTGCTAGCCGGGATCCCAACACTGAAGCTTTCTTT.

This clonotype has a handful of counts. This chain connects TRBV7-2 to TRBJ2-7; D possibly corresponds to TRBD1 (5 bases). Germline V CDR1 and CDR2: SGHTA, FQGNSA. The CDR3 totals 13 residues. V gave up 5 bases and J gave up 4 bases, with 12 bases separating them. CDR3 coding DNA: TGTGCCAGCAGCCAATGGACATTTTACGAGCAGTACTTC. Its protein product is CASSQWTFYEQYF.

The chain combines TRBV28 with TRBJ1-2; D call uncertain. This CDR3 region has 15 residues. V gave up 6 bases and J gave up 6 bases, with 20 bases separating them. Germline V lookup: CDR1 MDHEN, CDR2 SYDVKM. The CDR3: CASSIPLVGSDGYTF. CDR3 bases: TGTGCCAGCAGCATCCCCCTCGTGGGGTCGGATGGCTACACCTTC.

V is TRBV4-3 and J is TRBJ1-2, with D hard to call. The ends were cut back, 0 bases at V and 1 base at J, with 6 bases in the middle. CDR3 length: 14 amino acids. The germline V gene encodes CDR1 LGHNA and CDR2 YSLEER. The CDR3 coding sequence is TGCGCCAGCAGCCAAGAGAACCTTAACTATGGCTACACCTTC. Amino acids: CASSQENLNYGYTF.